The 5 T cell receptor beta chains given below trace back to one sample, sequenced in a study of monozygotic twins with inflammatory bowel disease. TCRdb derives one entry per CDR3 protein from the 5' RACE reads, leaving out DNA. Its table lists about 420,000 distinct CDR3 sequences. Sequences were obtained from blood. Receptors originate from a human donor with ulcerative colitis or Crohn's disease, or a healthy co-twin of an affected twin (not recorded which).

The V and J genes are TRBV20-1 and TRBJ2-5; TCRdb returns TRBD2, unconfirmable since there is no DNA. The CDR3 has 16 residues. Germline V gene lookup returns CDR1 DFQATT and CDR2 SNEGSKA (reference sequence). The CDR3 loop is CSASQTSGGSKETQYF.

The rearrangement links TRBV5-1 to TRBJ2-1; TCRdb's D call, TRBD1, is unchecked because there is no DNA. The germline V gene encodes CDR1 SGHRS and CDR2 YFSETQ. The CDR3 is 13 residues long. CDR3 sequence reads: CASSLEQGDEQFF.

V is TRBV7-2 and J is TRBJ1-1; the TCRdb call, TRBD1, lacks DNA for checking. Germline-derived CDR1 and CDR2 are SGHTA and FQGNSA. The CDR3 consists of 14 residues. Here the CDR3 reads CASTLLGGNTEAFF. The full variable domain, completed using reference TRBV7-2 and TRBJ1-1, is GAGVSQSPSNKVTEKGKDVELRCDPISGHTALYWYRQSLGQGLEFLIYFQGNSAPDKSGLPSDRFSAERTGGSVSTLTIQRTQQEDSAVYLCASTLLGGNTEAFFGQGTRLTVV.

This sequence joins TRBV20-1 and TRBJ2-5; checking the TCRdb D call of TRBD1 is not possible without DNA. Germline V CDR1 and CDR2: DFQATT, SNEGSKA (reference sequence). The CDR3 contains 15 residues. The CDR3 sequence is CSAIQNGGGGETQYF.

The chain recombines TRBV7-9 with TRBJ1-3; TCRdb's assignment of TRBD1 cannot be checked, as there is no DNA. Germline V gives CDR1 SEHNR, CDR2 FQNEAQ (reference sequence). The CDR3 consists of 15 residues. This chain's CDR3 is CASSFPWGRGNTIYF.